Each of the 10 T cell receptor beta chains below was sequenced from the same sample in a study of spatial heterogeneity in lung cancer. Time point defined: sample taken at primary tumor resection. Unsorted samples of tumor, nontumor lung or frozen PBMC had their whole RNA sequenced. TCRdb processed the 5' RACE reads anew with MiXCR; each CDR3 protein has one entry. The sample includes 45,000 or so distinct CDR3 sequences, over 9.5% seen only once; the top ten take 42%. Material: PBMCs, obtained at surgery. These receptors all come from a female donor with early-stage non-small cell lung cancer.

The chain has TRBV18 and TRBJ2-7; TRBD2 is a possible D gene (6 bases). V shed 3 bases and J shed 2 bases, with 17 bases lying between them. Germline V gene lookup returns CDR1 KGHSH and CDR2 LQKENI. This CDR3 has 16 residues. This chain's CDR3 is CASSPSRGGATYEQYF. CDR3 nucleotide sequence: TGTGCCAGCTCACCGTCTCGCGGAGGGGCCACCTACGAGCAGTACTTC.

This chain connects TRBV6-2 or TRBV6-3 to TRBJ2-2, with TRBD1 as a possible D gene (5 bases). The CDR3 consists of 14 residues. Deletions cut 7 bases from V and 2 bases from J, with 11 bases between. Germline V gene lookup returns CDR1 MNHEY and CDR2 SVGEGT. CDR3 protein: CASKRGPNTGELFF. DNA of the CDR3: TGTGCCAGCAAAAGGGGCCCCAACACCGGGGAGCTGTTTTTT.

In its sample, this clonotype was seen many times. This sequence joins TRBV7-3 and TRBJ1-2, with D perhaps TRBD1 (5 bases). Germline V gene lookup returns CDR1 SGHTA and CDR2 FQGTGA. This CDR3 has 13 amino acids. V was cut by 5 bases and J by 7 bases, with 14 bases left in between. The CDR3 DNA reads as TGTGCCAGCAGCCGGGACCCCAGAGGTGGCTACACCTTC. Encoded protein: CASSRDPRGGYTF.

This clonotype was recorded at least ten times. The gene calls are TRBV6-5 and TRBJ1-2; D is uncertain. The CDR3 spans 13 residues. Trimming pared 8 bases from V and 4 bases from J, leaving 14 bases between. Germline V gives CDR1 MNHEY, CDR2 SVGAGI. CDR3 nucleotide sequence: TGTGCCAGCCGGACCGTTAATCTCTATGGCTACACCTTC. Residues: CASRTVNLYGYTF.

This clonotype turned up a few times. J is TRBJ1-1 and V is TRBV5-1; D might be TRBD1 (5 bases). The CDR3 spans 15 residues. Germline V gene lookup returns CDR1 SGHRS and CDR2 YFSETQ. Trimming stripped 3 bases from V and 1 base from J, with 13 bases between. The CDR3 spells CASSSGRGPNTEAFF. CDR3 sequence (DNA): TGCGCCAGCAGCTCGGGGAGGGGCCCGAACACTGAAGCTTTCTTT. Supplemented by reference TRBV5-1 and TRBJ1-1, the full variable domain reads KAGVTQTPRYLIKTRGQQVTLSCSPISGHRSVSWYQQTPGQGLQFLFEYFSETQRNKGNFPGRFSGRQFSNSRSEMNVSTLELGDSALYLCASSSGRGPNTEAFFGQGTRLTVV.

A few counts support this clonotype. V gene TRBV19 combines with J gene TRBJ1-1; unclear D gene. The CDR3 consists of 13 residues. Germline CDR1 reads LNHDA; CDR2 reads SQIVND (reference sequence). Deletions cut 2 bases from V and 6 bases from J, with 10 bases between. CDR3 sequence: CASSINLGSEAFF. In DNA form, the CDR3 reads TGTGCCAGTAGTATAAACCTAGGTTCTGAAGCTTTCTTT.

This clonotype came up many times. CDR3 nucleotide sequence: TGTGCCAGCAGCCAGACAGCAACTAATGAAAAACTGTTTTTT. Residues: CASSQTATNEKLFF. This chain joins TRBV12-3 or TRBV12-4 and TRBJ1-4; a weak D match, TRBD1 (5 bases). CDR3 length equals 14 residues. V was trimmed by 6 bases and J by 0 bases, leaving 8 bases between them.

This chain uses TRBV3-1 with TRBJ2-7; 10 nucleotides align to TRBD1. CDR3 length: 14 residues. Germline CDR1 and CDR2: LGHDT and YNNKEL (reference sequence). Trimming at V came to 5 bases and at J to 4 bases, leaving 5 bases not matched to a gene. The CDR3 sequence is CASSTRQGAYEQYF. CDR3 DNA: TGTGCCAGCAGCACCCGACAGGGGGCTTACGAGCAGTACTTC.

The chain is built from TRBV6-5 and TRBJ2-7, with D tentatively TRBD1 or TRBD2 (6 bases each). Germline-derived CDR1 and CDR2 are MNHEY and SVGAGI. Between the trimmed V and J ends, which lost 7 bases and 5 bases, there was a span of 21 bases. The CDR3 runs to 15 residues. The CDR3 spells CASTLVWGALNEQYF. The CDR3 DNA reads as TGTGCCAGCACCCTAGTGTGGGGGGCGCTTAACGAGCAGTACTTC.

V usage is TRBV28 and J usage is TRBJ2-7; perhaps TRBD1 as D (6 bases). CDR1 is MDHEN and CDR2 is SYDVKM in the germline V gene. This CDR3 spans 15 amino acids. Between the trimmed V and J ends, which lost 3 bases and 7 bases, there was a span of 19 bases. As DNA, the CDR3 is TGTGCCAGCAGTTTGCCGACAGGAACCCTACGAGAGCAGTACTTC. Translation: CASSLPTGTLREQYF.